This T cell receptor (beta chain) was sequenced during a study of shared clonotypes between healthy human individuals. Across the study: Aged 18 to 49, the donors were two women and a few men.

The count of this clone is one. Its specificity is unknown. Study-wide results and limits: The study found lower generation probabilities in non-shared clonotypes than in those shared by all four donors.

Across several immunoSEQ plates, the genomic DNA of each subset was split evenly. Source study methods: ImmunoSEQ gave junction-only sequences without quality scores, so filtering differed. TCRdb's copy holds only in-frame clones and misses some; the assay was immunoSEQ multiplex PCR. That table gives V, J and clone size, and the DNA gave D and trimming. The sample carries millions of clones, 90% to 95% recorded once. The sequence derives from a man between 18 and 29 years old in good health. Material: naive CD4+ T cells sorted from blood. Regarding subset: CD45RA+ positively selected.

CDR3 sequence (DNA): TGTGCCAGCAGCTCGAGGGGCCAGCCCGAAACCATATATTTT. Translating it yields CASSSRGQPETIYF. The rearrangement joins TRBV7-9 to TRBJ1-3; possibly TRBD1 for D (5 bases). This CDR3 region has 14 residues. Germline-derived CDR1 and CDR2 are SEHNR and FQNEAQ (reference sequence). Trimming pared 4 bases from V and 10 bases from J, leaving 17 bases between.